The following is a T cell receptor beta chain sequence with its context. This clone occurred once. No antigen is known for it. No base-level quality is on record; no much larger clone is a single base apart. Patients with autoimmune disease history or receiving systemic immunosuppression were excluded from the trial. Peripheral blood for TCR sequencing was collected from all dose cohorts at baseline, on cycle 4 day 1, and on cycle 7 day 1. The samples were taken from a phase I, first-in-human, multicenter, open-label dose-escalation trial of ivuxolimab. Adults with locally advanced or metastatic head and neck squamous cell, hepatocellular, melanoma or renal cell carcinoma were enrolled in the trial. Before TCR sequencing, CD4+ T cells and CD8+ T cells from peripheral blood were sorted into separate populations. The sample comes from a study of OX40 agonist ivuxolimab in advanced cancers. Regarding the study in general: Ivuxolimab, which targeted the costimulatory receptor OX40 (CD134), was an agonistic, fully human IgG2 monoclonal antibody. In the dose-escalation cohort, approximately 82% of patients were male, and the mean age was roughly 56 years with a range of roughly 20 to 80. Partial responses occurred in three dose-escalation patients: two with cutaneous melanoma and one with hepatocellular carcinoma. The paper covers the monotherapy dose-escalation part of the phase I ivuxolimab trial, which included N of about 56 patients. Of the approximately 50 patients in dose escalation, about 20 had hepatocellular carcinoma, some 15 had melanoma, 9 had renal cell carcinoma and 9 had head and neck cancer. Intravenous ivuxolimab was administered to patients every 2 weeks at six dose levels: 0.01, 0.1, 0.3, 1.5, 3 and 10 mg/kg. Peripheral TCRbeta sequencing aimed to test whether ivuxolimab altered TCR sequence diversity and caused clonal T-cell expansion. Patients were allowed to have had prior anti-PD-1, anti-PD-L1 or anti-CTLA-4 therapy, and around two fifths of the dose-escalation patients had been treated with checkpoint inhibitors.

On the study overall, not on this receptor specifically: The antigen specificity of the clonally expanded peripheral T cells was not determined. In partial responders in the 0.1-3.0 mg/kg groups, normalized peripheral clonal expansion was found to be among the lowest, especially among CD8+ T cells. After ivuxolimab, more expanded clones were found on average in CD8+ T cells than in CD4+ T cells. Low levels of normalized T-cell clonal expansion were also seen in some patients who did not respond. At doses of 0.1 to 3.0 mg/kg, clonal expansion of both CD4+ and CD8+ T cells in blood was seen between baseline and week 6.

CDR1 SGHTA and CDR2 FQGTGA are derived from the germline V gene. Inclusive of the bounding cysteine and phenylalanine, the CDR3 is 12 residues long. The entry retains the CDR3 DNA only, 36 bases that are in frame from base 1. Trimming takes 0 bases from V and 11 bases from J, and the germline ends sit 8 bases apart. Genomic DNA was extracted from sorted cells for sequencing of the TCRbeta CDR3 region. The immunoSEQ Assay was used for sequencing of TCRbeta CDR3 regions. In its TCRdb copy, this immuneACCESS table keeps in-frame sequences only and misses some clones. Where compared with another copy, unresolved V genes explain less than half of these, and the others have no known cause. The sample contains fewer than 90,000 clones, about 88% of them found a single time. Of the sample, about 8.6% is held by the ten largest clones.

The material sequenced was CD4+ or CD8+ T cells sorted from blood, taken in a trial of the OX40 agonist ivuxolimab. This sequence uses TRBV7-3 and TRBJ2-1; the D region may be TRBD1 or TRBD2, each matching 5 bases equally. This TCR was recovered from an adult with an advanced solid tumor such as melanoma, head and neck, liver or kidney cancer. The nucleotide sequence reads TGTGCCAGCAGCTTAACGACGGGGCAGCAGTTCTTC. It encodes CASSLTTGQQFF.